This T cell receptor (beta chain) was retrieved from a study of STAT3 mutations in large granular lymphocyte leukemia. Comments on this clone: Its antigen is undetermined.

Findings and caveats of the study: Every T-LGLL patient had at least one immunodominant TCRbeta clonotype. In some patients, a small highly pathogenic clone possibly went undetected.

Germline CDR1 is LNHNV and CDR2 is YYDKDF (reference sequence). The CDR3 extends over 15 amino acids. V gave up 4 bases and J gave up 3 bases; unmatched junction bases: 8. Here immunoSEQ multiplex PCR was the method, and the copy in TCRdb shows in-frame clones only, minus some. The sample contains several thousand clones, roughly 89% of which appear only once. Sequencing used peripheral blood mononuclear cells. The sequence derives from an elderly man with T-cell large granular lymphocyte leukemia. Some clones in this sample may be carry-over from other donors' samples. The chain joins TRBV15 to TRBJ2-7; 8 positions agree with TRBD1. The CDR3 sequence: CATSTDRGRDYEQYF. The CDR3 DNA reads as TGTGCCACCAGCACCGACAGGGGAAGAGACTACGAGCAGTACTTC.